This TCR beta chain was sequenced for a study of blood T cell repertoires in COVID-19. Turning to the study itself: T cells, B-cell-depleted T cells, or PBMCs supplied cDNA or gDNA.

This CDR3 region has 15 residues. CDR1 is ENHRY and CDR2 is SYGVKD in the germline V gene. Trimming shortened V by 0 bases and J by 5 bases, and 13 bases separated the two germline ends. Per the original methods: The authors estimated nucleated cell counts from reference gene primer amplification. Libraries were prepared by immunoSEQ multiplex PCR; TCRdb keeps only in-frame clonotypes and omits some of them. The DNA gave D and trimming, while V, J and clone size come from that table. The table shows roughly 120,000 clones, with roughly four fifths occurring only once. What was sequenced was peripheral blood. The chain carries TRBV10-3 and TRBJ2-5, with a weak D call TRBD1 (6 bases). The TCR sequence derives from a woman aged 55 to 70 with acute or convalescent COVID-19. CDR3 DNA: TGTGCCATCAGTGAGTCGGACAGCCCCGGGGAGACCCAGTACTTC. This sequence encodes CAISESDSPGETQYF.